The 15 T cell receptor beta chains below come from one sample, sequenced in a study of tumor-infiltrating lymphocytes in primary liver carcinoma. Constant-region priming of around 530 ng total RNA yielded TCR beta cDNA. For TCR beta, libraries were produced by three nested multiplex PCR rounds using slightly modified ARM-PCR. Primers for the first two PCR rounds were TRBV1-TRBV30 forward primers and a C-beta reverse primer (roughly 10 cycles per round). One entry per CDR3 protein, called by TCRdb with MiXCR from the multiplex PCR reads. In the table there are 320,000 or so distinct CDR3 sequences, around three fifths of which are singletons. Unsorted whole blood supplied the RNA, and germline DNA was extracted too. Material for sequencing was peripheral blood. The receptor set was obtained from a man aged 40-55 years with primary liver carcinoma and hepatitis B virus infection.

Points on this clonotype: The junction departs from the called germline gene at one end, perhaps through a read error. CDR3 bases: TGTTCCAGCAGCTTGGGACTAGCGGGTCTCTACAAGCAGTACTTC. Translated, it gives CSSSLGLAGLYKQYF. The gene calls are TRBV5-5 and TRBJ2-7, with 12 bases that match TRBD2. The CDR3 totals 15 residues. The germline V gene encodes CDR1 SGHKS and CDR2 YYEKEE (reference sequence).

With regard to this clonotype: The junction differs from germline at one of its ends, possibly a read error. This chain connects TRBV12-3 or TRBV12-4 to TRBJ2-7; the D gene is possibly TRBD2 (6 bases). The CDR3 loop spans 15 amino acids. CDR3 nucleotide sequence: TGTGCCAGCAGTTTAGACGGTAGCGGACCCTACGAGCAGTACTTT. Amino acids: CASSLDGSGPYEQYF.

As for this clonotype: As the CDR3 is not closed by the conserved phenylalanine or tryptophan, this likely results from a read error. V and J are TRBV11-1 and TRBJ1-2; D remains ambiguous. The CDR3 is made up of 14 amino acids. The germline gives CDR1 SGHAT, CDR2 FQDESV (reference sequence). The CDR3 sequence is CANSFTTEKDGYTI. DNA for the CDR3: TGTGCCAACAGCTTCACCACAGAGAAAGATGGCTACACCATC.

Concerning this clonotype itself: One end of the junction fails to match germline, which may point to a read error. J is TRBJ1-2 and V is TRBV28; D remains ambiguous. CDR1 and CDR2 (germline): MDHEN, SYDVKM. This CDR3 has 13 amino acids. CDR3 sequence: CASSSSTNYGYIF. In DNA, the CDR3 is TGTGCCAGCAGTTCGAGCACCAACTATGGCTACATCTTC.

V usage is TRBV5-1 and J usage is TRBJ2-3; D gene ambiguous. The V end was cut by 0 bases, the J end by 2 bases, with 7 bases between. The CDR3 extends over 14 amino acids. Germline V CDR1 and CDR2: SGHRS, YFSETQ. The CDR3 sequence: CASSLVGTTDTQYF. CDR3 nucleotide sequence: TGCGCCAGCAGCTTGGTTGGTACCACAGATACGCAGTATTTT.

This clonotype was detected ten times or more. The chain employs TRBV10-2 and TRBJ1-5, with 8 bases matching TRBD1. The CDR3 is made up of 14 amino acids. The germline CDR1 and CDR2 sequences are WSHSY and SAAADI. V shed 6 bases and J 5 bases; nucleotides not matched to a gene: 6. This CDR3 is CASSLTGVHQPQHF. The CDR3 region has the DNA TGCGCCAGCAGCTTGACAGGGGTGCATCAGCCCCAGCATTTT.

Regarding this clonotype: A read error may explain this, as a much larger clone is one base away. The chain joins TRBV6-5 to TRBJ2-7; D remains unclear. The CDR3 has 13 residues. Germline values: CDR1 MNHEY, CDR2 SVGAGI. The V and J ends lost 11 bases and 0 bases respectively, with 14 bases between them. For the CDR3, the DNA is TGTGCCGGCTTCGGCGGCGTCTCCTACGAGCAGTACTTC. Translation: CAGFGGVSYEQYF.

This clonotype was recorded at least ten times. The CDR3 here is CASSFTGMAGELFF. The CDR3 nucleotides read TGTGCCAGCAGCTTTACAGGGATGGCCGGGGAGCTGTTTTTT. The rearrangement links TRBV11-3 to TRBJ2-2; D is possibly TRBD1 (6 bases). The germline gives CDR1 SGHNT, CDR2 YENEEA. Trimming pared 3 bases from V and 6 bases from J, leaving 11 bases between. The CDR3 spans 14 residues.

For this clonotype: With a much larger clone just one base away, this may be a read error. The CDR3 sequence: CASSKTSGGRGADQYF. CDR3 sequence (DNA): TGTGCCAGCAGCAAGACTAGCGGAGGTCGAGGGGCCGACCAGTACTTC. V gene TRBV5-4 combines with J gene TRBJ2-7, with TRBD2 matching over 9 bases. Losses at the gene ends were 4 bases for V and 10 bases for J; bases not matched to a gene: 18. CDR3 length: 16 residues. CDR1 is SGHNT and CDR2 is YYREEE in the germline V gene (reference sequence).

Turning to this clonotype: The DNA is omitted, as the CDR3 cannot be located on it reliably, and the CDR3 follows TCRdb's listing. This CDR3 reads CAISEVAGGSDTPHF. V is TRBV10-3 and J is TRBJ2-3; the table's D call, TRBD2, has no DNA check behind it. Ends included, the CDR3 has 15 residues. Germline V gene sequence: CDR1 ENHRY, CDR2 SYGVKD.

This clonotype was observed at least ten times. The J gene is TRBJ2-7, the V gene TRBV6-5; TRBD1 might be the D (6 bases). The length of the CDR3 is 16 residues. Germline CDR1 MNHEY, CDR2 SVGAGI. The V gene lost 3 bases and the J gene lost 0 bases, with 15 bases spanning the gap. CDR3 residues: CASSYGSGTSSYEQYF. The CDR3 DNA is TGTGCCAGCAGTTATGGATCAGGGACAAGCTCCTACGAGCAGTACTTC.

About this clonotype itself: A read error may explain this, as a much larger clone is one base away. This chain links TRBV4-1 with TRBJ2-3; 7 bases match TRBD2. The J segment lost 2 bases and the V segment lost 1 base, leaving 9 bases of the junction unmatched. The germline CDR1 and CDR2 sequences are MGHRA and YSYEKL. CDR3 length: 17 amino acids. CDR3 nucleotide sequence: TGCGCCAGCAGCCAAGGAACGGTGGGAGGGCCCACAGATACGCAGTATTTT. Translation: CASSQGTVGGPTDTQYF.

The rearrangement links TRBV30 to TRBJ2-7; D could derive from TRBD1 or TRBD2 (5 bases each). Per germline, CDR1 GTSNPN and CDR2 SVGIG (reference sequence). The length of the CDR3 is 13 residues. The germline V and J ends were trimmed by 1 base and 2 bases, with 9 bases remaining between them. In nucleotides, the CDR3 is TGTGCCTGGAGTGGGGGGAGCCCCTACGAGCAGTACTTC. This codes for CAWSGGSPYEQYF.

In its sample, this clonotype was seen many times. The chain employs TRBV4-2 and TRBJ1-2; the match to TRBD1 covers 7 bases. The CDR3 totals 16 residues. J gave up 2 bases and V 4 bases, and 10 bases lay outside the gene matches. Germline assignment: CDR1 LGHNA and CDR2 YNFKEQ. The CDR3 is CASSPLEATGNYGYTF. The CDR3 DNA reads TGTGCCAGCAGCCCTCTTGAAGCGACAGGGAACTATGGCTACACCTTC.

Turning to this clonotype: A much larger clone differs from this one at a single base, so this may be a read error. The gene calls are TRBV12-3 or TRBV12-4 and TRBJ2-3; D might be TRBD1 (5 bases). CDR3 length: 14 residues. Trimming cost V 8 bases and J 3 bases, with 15 bases left between them. CDR3 nucleotide sequence: TGTGCCAGCGGTACCACCAGGGTTACAGATACGCAGTATTTT. Residues: CASGTTRVTDTQYF.